The 7 T cell receptor beta chains reported below all come from one sample, sequenced in a study of graft-versus-host responses after intestinal transplantation. Clones were read by immunoSEQ multiplex PCR, and TCRdb kept only the in-frame ones, dropping some. The sample has approximately 63,000 clones, around nine tenths seen once. From the graft tissue, intraepithelial and lamina propria lymphocytes were released through processing. The sample was ileum tissue, taken roughly 390 days after transplant. These receptors were taken from a human patient who received an intestinal transplant, so some T cells may come from the graft donor.

CDR3 residues: CASSQGTGAFNEQFF. DNA of the CDR3: TGCGCCAGCAGCCAAGGGACAGGGGCCTTCAATGAGCAGTTCTTC. V is TRBV4-1 and J is TRBJ2-1, with TRBD1 matching over 9 bases. J gave up 6 bases and V 1 base, and 4 bases lay outside the gene matches. Germline lookup yields CDR1 MGHRA and CDR2 YSYEKL. The CDR3 sequence is 15 residues long.

The CDR3 nucleotides are TGCGCCAGCAGCCAAGATCGGGAGCTGTTTTTT. Its translation is CASSQDRELFF. The gene calls are TRBV4-1 and TRBJ2-2; D uncertain. V lost 0 bases, J lost 9 bases, and 2 bases lay in between. Per the germline V gene, CDR1 is MGHRA and CDR2 is YSYEKL. This CDR3 contains 11 residues.

This clone occurred once. The chain combines TRBV5-1 with TRBJ2-7, with D hard to call. The V and J ends lost 0 bases and 2 bases respectively, with 9 bases between them. CDR3 length: 14 amino acids. CDR1 and CDR2 from the germline V gene are SGHRS and YFSETQ. Here the CDR3 DNA reads TGCGCCAGCAGCTTGGAGGCGGCTACCTACGAGCAGTACTTC. Translating gives CASSLEAATYEQYF.

The genes are TRBV29-1 and TRBJ2-5, with 8 bases that match TRBD2. The CDR3 runs 13 residues. V dropped 2 bases and J dropped 7; count of bases not matched to a gene: 6. CDR1 is SQVTM, CDR2 ANQGSEA, per germline. CDR3 coding DNA: TGCAGCGTTGAAAAACAACGGGAGGGGACCCAGTACTTC. Encoded protein: CSVEKQREGTQYF.

In regard to this clone: This same CDR3 is encoded by further DNA sequences in the sample. The chain employs TRBV4-1 and TRBJ1-2; possible D gene TRBD1, 6 bases. Deletions cut 3 bases from V and 8 bases from J, with 22 bases between. The germline V gene encodes CDR1 MGHRA and CDR2 YSYEKL. CDR3 length equals 16 residues. The DNA of the CDR3 is TGCGCCAGCAGCCAGCTGGCCGTGGGGGCAGGGGTAGGCTACACCTTC. Protein product: CASSQLAVGAGVGYTF.

The genes are TRBV7-7 and TRBJ2-2; D uncertain. The CDR3 covers 12 residues. V shed 6 bases and J shed 7 bases, with 9 bases lying between them. The germline V gene encodes CDR1 SSHAT and CDR2 FNYEAQ (reference sequence). The CDR3 nucleotides are TGTGCCAGCAGGGTTTCAGACGGGGAGCTGTTTTTT. Translating it yields CASRVSDGELFF.

This clone was seen once. V gene TRBV6-5 combines with J gene TRBJ1-1; D remains ambiguous. Trimming took off 2 bases at V and 3 bases at J, with 10 bases between the two ends. The germline V gene has CDR1 MNHEY and CDR2 SVGAGI. CDR3 length: 14 residues. CDR3 sequence reads: CASSYGWRDTEAFF. CDR3 nucleotide sequence: TGTGCCAGCAGTTACGGGTGGAGAGACACTGAAGCTTTCTTT.